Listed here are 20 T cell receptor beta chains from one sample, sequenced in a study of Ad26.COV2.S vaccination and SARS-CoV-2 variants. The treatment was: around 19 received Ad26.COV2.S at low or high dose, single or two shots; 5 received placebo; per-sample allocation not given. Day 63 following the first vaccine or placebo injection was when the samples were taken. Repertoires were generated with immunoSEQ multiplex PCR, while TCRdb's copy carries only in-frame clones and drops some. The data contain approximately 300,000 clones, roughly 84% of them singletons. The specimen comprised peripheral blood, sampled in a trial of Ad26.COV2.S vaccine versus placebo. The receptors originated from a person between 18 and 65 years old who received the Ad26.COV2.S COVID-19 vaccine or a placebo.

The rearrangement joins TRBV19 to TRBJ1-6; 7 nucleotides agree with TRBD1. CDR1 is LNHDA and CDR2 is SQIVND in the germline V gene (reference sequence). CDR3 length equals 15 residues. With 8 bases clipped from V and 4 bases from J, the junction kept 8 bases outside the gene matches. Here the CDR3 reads CASRGDRAYNSPLHF. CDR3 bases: TGTGCCAGTCGCGGAGACAGGGCGTATAATTCACCCCTCCACTTT.

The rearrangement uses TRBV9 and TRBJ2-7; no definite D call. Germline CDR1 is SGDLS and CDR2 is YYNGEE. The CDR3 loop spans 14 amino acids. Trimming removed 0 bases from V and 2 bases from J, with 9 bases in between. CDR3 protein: CASSVGADAYEQYF. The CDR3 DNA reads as TGTGCCAGCAGCGTAGGGGCGGACGCCTACGAGCAGTACTTC. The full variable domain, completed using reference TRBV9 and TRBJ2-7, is DSGVTQTPKHLITATGQRVTLRCSPRSGDLSVYWYQQSLDQGLQFLIQYYNGEERAKGNILERFSAQQFPDLHSELNLSSLELGDSALYFCASSVGADAYEQYFGPGTRLTVT.

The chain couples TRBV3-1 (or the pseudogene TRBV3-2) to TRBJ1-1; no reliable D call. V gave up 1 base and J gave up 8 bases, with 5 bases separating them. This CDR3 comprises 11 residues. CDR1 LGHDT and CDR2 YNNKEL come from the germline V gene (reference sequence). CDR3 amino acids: CASSQGYEAFF. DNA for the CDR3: TGTGCCAGCAGCCAAGGATACGAAGCTTTCTTT.

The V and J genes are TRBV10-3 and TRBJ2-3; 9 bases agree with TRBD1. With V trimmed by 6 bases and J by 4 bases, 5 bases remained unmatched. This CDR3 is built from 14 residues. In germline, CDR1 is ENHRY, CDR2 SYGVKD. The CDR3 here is CAIRIDRGSDTQYF. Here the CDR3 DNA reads TGTGCCATCAGGATAGACAGGGGGTCAGATACGCAGTATTTT.

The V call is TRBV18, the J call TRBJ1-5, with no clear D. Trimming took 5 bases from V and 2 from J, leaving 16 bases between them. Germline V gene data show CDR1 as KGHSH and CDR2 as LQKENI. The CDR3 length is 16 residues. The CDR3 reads CASSLNSPGGNQPQHF. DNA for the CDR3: TGTGCCAGCTCATTGAACTCCCCTGGGGGCAATCAGCCCCAGCATTTT.

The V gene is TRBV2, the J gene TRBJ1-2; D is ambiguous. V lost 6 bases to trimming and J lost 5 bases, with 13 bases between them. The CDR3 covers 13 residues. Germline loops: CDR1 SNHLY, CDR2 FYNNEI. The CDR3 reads CASRGLARYGYTF. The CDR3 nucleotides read TGTGCCAGCAGGGGTCTAGCGCGTTATGGCTACACCTTC.

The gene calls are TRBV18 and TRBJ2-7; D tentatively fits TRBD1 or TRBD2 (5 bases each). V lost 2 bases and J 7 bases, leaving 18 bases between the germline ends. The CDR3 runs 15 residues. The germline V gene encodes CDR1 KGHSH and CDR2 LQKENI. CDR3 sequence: CASSPIAGTLQEQYF. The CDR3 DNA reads TGTGCCAGCTCACCAATAGCAGGGACCCTTCAGGAGCAGTACTTC.

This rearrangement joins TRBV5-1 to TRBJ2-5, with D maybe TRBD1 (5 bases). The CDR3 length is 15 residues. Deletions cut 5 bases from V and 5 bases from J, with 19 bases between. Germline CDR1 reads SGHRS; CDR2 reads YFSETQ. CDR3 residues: CASSRQTDRVETQYF. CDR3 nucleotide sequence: TGCGCCAGCAGTAGACAGACAGACCGAGTGGAGACCCAGTACTTC.

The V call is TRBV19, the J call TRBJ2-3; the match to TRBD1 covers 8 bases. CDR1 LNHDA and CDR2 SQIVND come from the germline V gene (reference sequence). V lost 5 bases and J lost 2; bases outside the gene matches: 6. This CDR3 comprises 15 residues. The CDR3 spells CASSRTGYNTDTQYF. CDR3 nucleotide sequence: TGTGCCAGTAGTCGGACAGGGTATAACACAGATACGCAGTATTTT.

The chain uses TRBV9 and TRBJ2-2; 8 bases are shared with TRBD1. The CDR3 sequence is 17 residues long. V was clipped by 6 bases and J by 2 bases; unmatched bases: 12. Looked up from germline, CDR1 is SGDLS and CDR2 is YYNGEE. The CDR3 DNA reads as TGTGCCAGCACCCGGGCAGGGGGCGCCCGAAACACCGGGGAGCTGTTTTTT. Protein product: CASTRAGGARNTGELFF.

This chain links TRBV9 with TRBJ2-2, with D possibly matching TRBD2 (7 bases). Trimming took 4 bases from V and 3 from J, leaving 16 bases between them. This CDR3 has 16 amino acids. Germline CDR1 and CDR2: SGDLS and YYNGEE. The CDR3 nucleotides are TGTGCCAGCAGCCCCCAGGGGCGGGGGTACACCGGGGAGCTGTTTTTT. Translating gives CASSPQGRGYTGELFF. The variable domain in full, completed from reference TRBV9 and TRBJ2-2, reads DSGVTQTPKHLITATGQRVTLRCSPRSGDLSVYWYQQSLDQGLQFLIQYYNGEERAKGNILERFSAQQFPDLHSELNLSSLELGDSALYFCASSPQGRGYTGELFFGEGSRLTVL.

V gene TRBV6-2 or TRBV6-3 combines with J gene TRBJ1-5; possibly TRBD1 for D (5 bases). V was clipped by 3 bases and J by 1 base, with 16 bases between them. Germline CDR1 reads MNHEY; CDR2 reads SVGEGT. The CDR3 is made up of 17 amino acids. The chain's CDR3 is CASSYGGVRVSNQPQHF. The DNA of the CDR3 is TGTGCCAGCAGTTATGGTGGGGTCAGGGTCAGCAATCAGCCCCAGCATTTT.

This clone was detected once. The CDR3 nucleotides are TGTGCCAGCAGTCGACAGGGGCAGGTCTACGAGCAGTACTTC. Residues: CASSRQGQVYEQYF. V and J are TRBV27 and TRBJ2-7, with 8 nucleotides matching TRBD1. Germline CDR1 and CDR2: MNHEY and SMNVEV (reference sequence). V shed 5 bases, J shed 3 bases, and the junction held 6 bases outside the gene matches. The CDR3 loop spans 14 amino acids.

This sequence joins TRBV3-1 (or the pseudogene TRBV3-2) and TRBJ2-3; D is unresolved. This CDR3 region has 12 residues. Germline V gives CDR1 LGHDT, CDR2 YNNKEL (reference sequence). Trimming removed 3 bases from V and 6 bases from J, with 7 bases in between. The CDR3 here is CASSHKTDTQYF. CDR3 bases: TGTGCCAGCAGCCACAAAACGGATACGCAGTATTTT.

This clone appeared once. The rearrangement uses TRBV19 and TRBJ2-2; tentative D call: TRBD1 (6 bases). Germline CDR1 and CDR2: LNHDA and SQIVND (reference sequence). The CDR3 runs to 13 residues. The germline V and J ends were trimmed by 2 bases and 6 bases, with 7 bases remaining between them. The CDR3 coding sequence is TGTGCCAGTAGTATAACAGGGCCCGGGGAGCTGTTTTTT. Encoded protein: CASSITGPGELFF.

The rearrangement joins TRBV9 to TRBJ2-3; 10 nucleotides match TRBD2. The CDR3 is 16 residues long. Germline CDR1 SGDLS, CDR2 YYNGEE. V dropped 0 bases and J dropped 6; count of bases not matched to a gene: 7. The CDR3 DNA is TGTGCCAGCAGCGTAGTATCGAGCGGGGGGGCGGATACGCAGTATTTT. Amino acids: CASSVVSSGGADTQYF. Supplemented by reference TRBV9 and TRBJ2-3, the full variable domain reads DSGVTQTPKHLITATGQRVTLRCSPRSGDLSVYWYQQSLDQGLQFLIQYYNGEERAKGNILERFSAQQFPDLHSELNLSSLELGDSALYFCASSVVSSGGADTQYFGPGTRLTVL.

In DNA form, the CDR3 reads TGTGCCAGGCGAACCGGGACCAACTACAATGAGCAGTTCTTC. Its protein is CARRTGTNYNEQFF. The chain joins TRBV3-1 (or the pseudogene TRBV3-2) to TRBJ2-1; D may be TRBD1 or TRBD2 (5 bases each). Trimming left V 9 bases short and J 3 bases short, with 15 bases between. In germline, CDR1 is LGHDT, CDR2 YNNKEL (reference sequence). This CDR3 spans 14 amino acids.

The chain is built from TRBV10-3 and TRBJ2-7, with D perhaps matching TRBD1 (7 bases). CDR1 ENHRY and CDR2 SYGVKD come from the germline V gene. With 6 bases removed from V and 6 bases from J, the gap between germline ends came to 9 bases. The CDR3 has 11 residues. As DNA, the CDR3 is TGTGCCATCAGCAGGGGGGCCGAGCAGTACTTC. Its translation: CAISRGAEQYF.

The DNA of the CDR3 is TGTGCCAGCAGGATACAGGGGGAAGAGCAGTACTTC. Its translation is CASRIQGEEQYF. The chain couples TRBV6-5 to TRBJ2-7; 8 nucleotides line up with TRBD1. CDR1 MNHEY and CDR2 SVGAGI come from the germline V gene. CDR3 length: 12 residues. Trimming took 6 bases from V and 7 from J; bases not matched to a gene: 5.

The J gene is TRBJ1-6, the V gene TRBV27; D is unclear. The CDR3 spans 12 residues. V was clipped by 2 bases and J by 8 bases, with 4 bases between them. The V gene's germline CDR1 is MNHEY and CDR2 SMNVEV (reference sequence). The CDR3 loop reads CASSLRDSPLHF. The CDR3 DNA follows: TGTGCCAGCAGTTTACGGGATTCACCCCTCCACTTT.